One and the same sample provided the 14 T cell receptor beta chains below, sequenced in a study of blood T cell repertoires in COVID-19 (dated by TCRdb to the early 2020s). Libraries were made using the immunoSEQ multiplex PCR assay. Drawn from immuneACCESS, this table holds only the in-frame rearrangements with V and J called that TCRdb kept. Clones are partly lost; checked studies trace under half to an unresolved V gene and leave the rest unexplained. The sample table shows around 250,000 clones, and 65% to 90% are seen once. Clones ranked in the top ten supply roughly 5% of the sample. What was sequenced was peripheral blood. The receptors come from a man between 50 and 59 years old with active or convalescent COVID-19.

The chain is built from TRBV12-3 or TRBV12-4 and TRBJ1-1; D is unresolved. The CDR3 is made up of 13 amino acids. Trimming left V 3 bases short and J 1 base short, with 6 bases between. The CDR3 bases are TGTGCCAGCAGTTTGGAGGGGAACACTGAAGCTTTCTTT. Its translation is CASSLEGNTEAFF.

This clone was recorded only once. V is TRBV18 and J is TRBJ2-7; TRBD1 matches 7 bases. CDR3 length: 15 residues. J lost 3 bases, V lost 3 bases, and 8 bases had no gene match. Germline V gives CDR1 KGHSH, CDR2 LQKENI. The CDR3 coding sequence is TGTGCCAGCTCACCGGGACAGCATAGAAACTACGAGCAGTACTTC. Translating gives CASSPGQHRNYEQYF.

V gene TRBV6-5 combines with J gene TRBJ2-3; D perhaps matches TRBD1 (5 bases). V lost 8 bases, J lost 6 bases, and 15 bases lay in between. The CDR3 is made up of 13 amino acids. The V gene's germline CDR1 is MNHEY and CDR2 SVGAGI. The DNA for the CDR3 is TGTGCCAGCGGCGCAAACAGGAAGGATACGCAGTATTTT. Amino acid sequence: CASGANRKDTQYF.

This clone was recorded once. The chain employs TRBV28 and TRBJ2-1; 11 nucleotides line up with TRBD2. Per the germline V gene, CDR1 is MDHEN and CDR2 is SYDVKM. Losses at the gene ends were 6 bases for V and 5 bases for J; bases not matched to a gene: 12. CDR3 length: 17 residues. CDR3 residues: CASSPEKLAGEHNEQFF. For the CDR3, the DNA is TGTGCCAGCAGCCCCGAGAAACTAGCGGGGGAGCACAATGAGCAGTTCTTC.

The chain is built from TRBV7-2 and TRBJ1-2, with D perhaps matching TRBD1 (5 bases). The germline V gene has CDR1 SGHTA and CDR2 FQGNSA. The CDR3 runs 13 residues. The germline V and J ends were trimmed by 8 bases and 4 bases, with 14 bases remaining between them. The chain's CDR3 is CASGTGVVYGYTF. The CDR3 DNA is TGTGCCAGCGGAACGGGGGTTGTCTATGGCTACACCTTC.

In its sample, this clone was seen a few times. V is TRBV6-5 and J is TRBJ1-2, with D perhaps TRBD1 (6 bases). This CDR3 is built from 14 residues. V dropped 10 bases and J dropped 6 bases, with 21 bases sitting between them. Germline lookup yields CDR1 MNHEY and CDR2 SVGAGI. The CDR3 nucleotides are TGTGCCACCCTAACTCTGCGGGGGGCACATGGCTACACCTTC. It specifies CATLTLRGAHGYTF.

This CDR3 is CASTPSPRGGTDTQYF. As DNA, the CDR3 is TGTGCCAGTACTCCAAGCCCGCGGGGGGGCACAGATACGCAGTATTTT. This chain links TRBV19 with TRBJ2-3, with 8 bases that match TRBD2. The CDR3 consists of 16 residues. CDR1 is LNHDA, CDR2 SQIVND, per germline (reference sequence). J lost 1 base, V lost 7 bases, and 10 bases had no gene match. The complete variable domain, with remaining parts taken from reference TRBV19 and TRBJ2-3, reads DGGITQSPKYLFRKEGQNVTLSCEQNLNHDAMYWYRQDPGQGLRLIYYSQIVNDFQKGDIAEGYSVSREKKESFPLTVTSAQKNPTAFYLCASTPSPRGGTDTQYFGPGTRLTVL.

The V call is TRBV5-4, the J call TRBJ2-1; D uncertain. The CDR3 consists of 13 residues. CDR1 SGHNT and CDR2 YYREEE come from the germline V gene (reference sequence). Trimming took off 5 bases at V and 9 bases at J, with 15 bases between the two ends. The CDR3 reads CASSFDTAGEQFF. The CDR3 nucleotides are TGTGCCAGCAGTTTTGACACGGCCGGTGAGCAGTTCTTC.

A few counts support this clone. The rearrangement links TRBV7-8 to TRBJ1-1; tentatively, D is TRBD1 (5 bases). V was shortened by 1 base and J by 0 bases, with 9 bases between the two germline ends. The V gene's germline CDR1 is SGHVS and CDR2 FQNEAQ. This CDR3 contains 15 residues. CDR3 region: CASSLVGGMNTEAFF. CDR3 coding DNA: TGTGCCAGCAGCTTAGTGGGGGGAATGAACACTGAAGCTTTCTTT.

The CDR3 loop reads CASRDTPNQPQHF. The DNA of the CDR3 is TGTGCCAGTCGGGACACCCCCAATCAGCCCCAGCATTTT. J is TRBJ1-5 and V is TRBV2; tentatively, D is TRBD1 (6 bases). This CDR3 is 13 amino acids long. The germline V and J ends were trimmed by 9 bases and 3 bases, with 12 bases remaining between them. Per germline, CDR1 SNHLY and CDR2 FYNNEI.

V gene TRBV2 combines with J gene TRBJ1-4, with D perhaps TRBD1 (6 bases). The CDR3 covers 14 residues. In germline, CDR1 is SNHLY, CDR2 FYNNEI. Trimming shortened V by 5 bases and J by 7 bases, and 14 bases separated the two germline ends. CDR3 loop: CASSSTGKGEKLFF. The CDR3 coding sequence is TGTGCCAGCAGTTCTACAGGGAAAGGTGAAAAACTGTTTTTT.

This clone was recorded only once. The DNA of the CDR3 is TGCGCCAGCAGCTTGCCTAGCGGGAGGACAGATACGCAGTATTTT. Translated, it gives CASSLPSGRTDTQYF. The chain is built from TRBV5-1 and TRBJ2-3, with 11 bases that match TRBD2. Germline CDR1 SGHRS, CDR2 YFSETQ. Trimming removed 1 base from V and 3 bases from J; junction bases left unmatched: 1. The CDR3 spans 15 residues.

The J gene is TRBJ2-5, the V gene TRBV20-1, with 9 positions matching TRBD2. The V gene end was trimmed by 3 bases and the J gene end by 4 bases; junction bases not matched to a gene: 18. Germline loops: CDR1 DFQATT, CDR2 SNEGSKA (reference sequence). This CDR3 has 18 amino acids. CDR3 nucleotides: TGCAGTGCTAGTGCCTCCTTACTAGCGGGTTCGCTTTCAGAGACCCAGTACTTC. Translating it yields CSASASLLAGSLSETQYF.

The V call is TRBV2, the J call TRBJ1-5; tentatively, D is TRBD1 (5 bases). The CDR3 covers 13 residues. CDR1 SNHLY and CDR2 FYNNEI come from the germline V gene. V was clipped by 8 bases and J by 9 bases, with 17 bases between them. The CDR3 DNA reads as TGTGCCAGCGGAGAACAGGCCCAGGGGCCCCAGCATTTT. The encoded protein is CASGEQAQGPQHF.